These 31 T cell receptor beta chains share one sample of origin, sequenced in a study of beta chain features in type 1 diabetes. These receptors have no identified antigens. Study-wide findings and caveats: Significant though moderate, a shortening of TCRB CDR3s appeared in all four CD4+ subsets of Type 1 diabetes patients.

The entirety of the isolated RNA underwent reverse transcription, so expressed TCRB transcripts were sequenced. Sequencing was performed with immunoSEQ multiplex PCR; in TCRdb, only in-frame clones are kept and a portion is missing. This table holds approximately 730,000 clones, 13% found once. Sequences were obtained from naive CD4+ T cells from blood. These TCRs come from a man younger than 30 with type 1 diabetes.

The DNA for the CDR3 is TGTGCCAGCAGGCCGGGATCTTATGATAGTTCACCCCTCCACTTT. Its translation: CASRPGSYDSSPLHF. This chain connects TRBV2 to TRBJ1-6, with D uncertain. V was trimmed by 6 bases and J by 9 bases, leaving 18 bases between them. CDR1 and CDR2 from the germline V gene are SNHLY and FYNNEI. This CDR3 has 15 residues.

This clone has just a few counts. The rearrangement uses TRBV19 and TRBJ2-1, with D tentatively TRBD1 (5 bases). Germline CDR1 is LNHDA and CDR2 is SQIVND (reference sequence). Trimming stripped 7 bases from V and 6 bases from J, with 16 bases between. This CDR3 has 14 residues. This CDR3 is CASTYRQSANEQFF. The CDR3 coding sequence is TGTGCCAGTACATACCGACAGTCGGCCAATGAGCAGTTCTTC. Complete variable domain (other parts from reference TRBV19 and TRBJ2-1): DGGITQSPKYLFRKEGQNVTLSCEQNLNHDAMYWYRQDPGQGLRLIYYSQIVNDFQKGDIAEGYSVSREKKESFPLTVTSAQKNPTAFYLCASTYRQSANEQFFGPGTRLTVL.

The chain employs TRBV7-9 and TRBJ1-6; D remains unclear. This CDR3 has 14 residues. Germline CDR1 and CDR2: SEHNR and FQNEAQ (reference sequence). V lost 6 bases to trimming and J lost 10 bases, with 16 bases between them. This CDR3 reads CASRTLETRSPLHF. The CDR3 DNA reads as TGTGCCAGCAGGACCCTGGAGACTAGGTCACCCCTCCACTTT.

Only a few counts were recorded for this clone. This chain uses TRBV10-2 with TRBJ2-5, with 8 bases matching TRBD2. In germline, CDR1 is WSHSY, CDR2 SAAADI. CDR3 length equals 14 residues. V gave up 6 bases and J gave up 5 bases; unmatched junction bases: 8. CDR3 region: CASRLAGRSETQYF. The CDR3 DNA reads TGCGCCAGCAGGCTAGCGGGCCGCTCGGAGACCCAGTACTTC.

In its sample, this clone was seen a few times. Other DNA sequences from this sample encode an identical CDR3 as well. The genes are TRBV30 and TRBJ2-1; D may be TRBD2 (6 bases). Deletions cut 3 bases from V and 7 bases from J, with 7 bases between. This CDR3 has 11 residues. Germline loops: CDR1 GTSNPN, CDR2 SVGIG (reference sequence). CDR3 sequence (DNA): TGTGCCTGGAGCGGACTAAATGAGCAGTTCTTC. Translation gives CAWSGLNEQFF.

This clone was recorded a few times. The chain is built from TRBV6-5 and TRBJ1-5; D unresolved. CDR1 and CDR2 from the germline V gene are MNHEY and SVGAGI. This CDR3 is built from 16 residues. V lost 0 bases, J lost 4 bases, and 13 bases lay in between. As DNA, the CDR3 is TGTGCCAGCAGTTACTCGAGGTCCGAGGGAAATCAGCCCCAGCATTTT. Its protein is CASSYSRSEGNQPQHF.

This rearrangement joins TRBV10-2 to TRBJ1-1, with 9 bases fitting TRBD1. The CDR3 consists of 14 residues. V trimming: 5 bases; J trimming: 3 bases; junction bases outside the gene matches: 4. The germline gives CDR1 WSHSY, CDR2 SAAADI. CDR3 loop: CASSRRDRDTEAFF. The CDR3 DNA reads TGCGCCAGCAGTCGGCGGGACAGGGACACTGAAGCTTTCTTT.

The chain recombines TRBV2 with TRBJ1-6, with D unresolved. V was pared by 0 bases and J by 9 bases, with 6 bases between. CDR3 length: 13 amino acids. Per the germline V gene, CDR1 is SNHLY and CDR2 is FYNNEI. The CDR3 protein is CASSEALSSPLHF. CDR3 in DNA: TGTGCCAGCAGTGAAGCGCTGAGTTCACCCCTCCACTTT. Complete variable domain (other parts from reference TRBV2 and TRBJ1-6): EPEVTQTPSHQVTQMGQEVILRCVPISNHLYFYWYRQILGQKVEFLVSFYNNEISEKSEIFDDQFSVERPDGSNFTLKIRSTKLEDSAMYFCASSEALSSPLHFGNGTRLTVT.

This clone was found a few times. The rearrangement links TRBV4-2 to TRBJ2-1; weak D call: TRBD2 (6 bases). Germline V gene lookup returns CDR1 LGHNA and CDR2 YNFKEQ. This CDR3 is 15 amino acids long. Between the trimmed V and J ends, which lost 4 bases and 4 bases, there was a span of 14 bases. The CDR3 sequence: CASSRTFGGYNEQFF. DNA for the CDR3: TGTGCCAGCAGCCGTACCTTCGGAGGGTACAATGAGCAGTTCTTC.

There are a few counts of this clone. The rearrangement joins TRBV7-8 to TRBJ2-1; 13 nucleotides agree with TRBD2. The trim removed 5 bases at V and 0 bases at J, leaving 10 bases unmatched. There are 19 residues in the CDR3. Germline V gene sequence: CDR1 SGHVS, CDR2 FQNEAQ. The CDR3 sequence: CASSETGTSGASSYNEQFF. As DNA, the CDR3 is TGTGCCAGCAGCGAAACCGGGACTAGCGGGGCCAGCTCCTACAATGAGCAGTTCTTC.

V is TRBV29-1 and J is TRBJ2-3; TRBD1 agrees at 7 bases. This CDR3 spans 12 amino acids. After removal of 4 bases from V and 5 bases from J, the junction contained 3 bases not matched to a gene. Germline assignment: CDR1 SQVTM and CDR2 ANQGSEA. The DNA for the CDR3 is TGCAGCGTTGTTCCAGGGGGAGATACGCAGTATTTT. Its protein is CSVVPGGDTQYF.

The V call is TRBV4-2, the J call TRBJ2-3; 8 bases align to TRBD2. The CDR3 sequence is 14 residues long. The germline CDR1 and CDR2 sequences are LGHNA and YNFKEQ. The ends lost 5 bases at V and 5 bases at J; junction bases unmatched: 6. The CDR3 loop is CASSSASGRDTQYF. For the CDR3, the DNA is TGTGCCAGCAGCTCGGCTAGCGGGCGAGATACGCAGTATTTT.

A remark on this clone: In the same sample, other DNA sequences code for this CDR3. This chain joins TRBV6-5 and TRBJ2-5; 9 bases agree with TRBD2. Germline V gene lookup returns CDR1 MNHEY and CDR2 SVGAGI. CDR3 size: 15 residues. Trimming at V came to 0 bases and at J to 1 base, leaving 0 bases not matched to a gene. The CDR3 DNA sequence: TGTGCCAGCAGTTACTCGACTAGCGGCCAAGAGACCCAGTACTTC. Translating gives CASSYSTSGQETQYF.

The chain recombines TRBV9 with TRBJ1-5; D perhaps matches TRBD1 (5 bases). Germline CDR1 is SGDLS and CDR2 is YYNGEE. The CDR3 totals 17 residues. V was cut by 0 bases and J by 6 bases, with 19 bases left in between. CDR3 sequence reads: CASSVEAGTPWGQPQHF. The CDR3 DNA reads TGTGCCAGCAGCGTAGAAGCCGGGACCCCCTGGGGTCAGCCCCAGCATTTT.

The chain recombines TRBV7-9 with TRBJ2-7; 9 bases are shared with TRBD2. This CDR3 is 14 amino acids long. CDR1 is SEHNR, CDR2 FQNEAQ, per germline (reference sequence). Trimming cost V 3 bases and J 4 bases; bases outside gene matches: 4. CDR3 amino acids: CASSFAGGPYEQYF. CDR3 bases: TGTGCCAGCAGCTTCGCGGGGGGGCCGTACGAGCAGTACTTC.

A few counts support this clone. The chain couples TRBV6-5 to TRBJ2-3, with D unclear. From germline, CDR1 is MNHEY and CDR2 SVGAGI. The V gene lost 4 bases and the J gene lost 1 base, with 15 bases spanning the gap. The CDR3 is made up of 16 amino acids. CDR3 DNA sequence: TGTGCCAGCAGTTCGGTCGGGCGTCCGGGCACAGATACGCAGTATTTT. Protein sequence: CASSSVGRPGTDTQYF.

V and J are TRBV7-3 and TRBJ1-6; 9 nucleotides line up with TRBD1. Germline trimming cut 5 bases from V and 5 bases from J; bases unmatched to any gene: 7. The CDR3 is 16 amino acids. Germline lookup yields CDR1 SGHTA and CDR2 FQGTGA. The CDR3 sequence is CASSKQGAHNNSPLHF. The CDR3 DNA follows: TGTGCCAGCAGCAAACAGGGGGCGCACAATAATTCACCCCTCCACTTT.

V gene TRBV25-1 combines with J gene TRBJ2-5, with D unresolved. The length of the CDR3 is 13 residues. Germline V gene data show CDR1 as MGHDK and CDR2 as SYGVNS. Trimming cost V 3 bases and J 5 bases, with 10 bases left between them. The DNA of the CDR3 is TGTGCCAGCAGTGACTTCTCGACGGAGACCCAGTACTTC. Translating it yields CASSDFSTETQYF. The variable domain in full, completed from reference TRBV25-1 and TRBJ2-5, reads EADIYQTPRYLVIGTGKKITLECSQTMGHDKMYWYQQDPGMELHLIHYSYGVNSTEKGDLSSESTVSRIRTEHFPLTLESARPSHTSQYLCASSDFSTETQYFGPGTRLLVL.

The V gene is TRBV9, the J gene TRBJ2-7; 7 bases line up with TRBD1. V dropped 4 bases and J dropped 0; count of bases not matched to a gene: 10. Germline V gives CDR1 SGDLS, CDR2 YYNGEE. The CDR3 totals 16 residues. CDR3 coding DNA: TGTGCCAGCAGCAAGACCGGGACAGAGAGCTCCTACGAGCAGTACTTC. This translates into CASSKTGTESSYEQYF.

The chain uses TRBV30 and TRBJ1-6, with 8 bases fitting TRBD1. Per germline, CDR1 GTSNPN and CDR2 SVGIG (reference sequence). Unmatched junction bases numbered 5, after V lost 3 bases and J lost 7 bases. There are 14 residues in the CDR3. The CDR3 loop is CAWREGQENSPLHF. DNA for the CDR3: TGTGCCTGGAGGGAGGGACAGGAAAATTCACCCCTCCACTTT.

The rearrangement uses TRBV7-9 and TRBJ1-1; D call uncertain. In germline, CDR1 is SEHNR, CDR2 FQNEAQ (reference sequence). V lost 1 base to trimming and J lost 11 bases, with 5 bases between them. The CDR3 has 10 residues. The DNA for the CDR3 is TGTGCCAGCAGCTTAGGATCGGCTTTCTTT. It translates to CASSLGSAFF.

V and J are TRBV9 and TRBJ2-3, with 7 bases that match TRBD2. The CDR3 extends over 14 amino acids. The trim removed 0 bases at V and 6 bases at J, leaving 4 bases unmatched. From germline, CDR1 is SGDLS and CDR2 YYNGEE. CDR3 coding DNA: TGTGCCAGCAGCGTAGGCGGGGGATATGATACGCAGTATTTT. Its translation is CASSVGGGYDTQYF.

A few counts support this clone. The chain links TRBV7-9 to TRBJ2-1; D is ambiguous. V lost 2 bases, J lost 7 bases, and 18 bases lay in between. The CDR3 covers 16 residues. Germline CDR1 SEHNR, CDR2 FQNEAQ (reference sequence). CDR3 bases: TGTGCCAGCAGCTTAATCTCTGGGCCCCTGGGGAATGAGCAGTTCTTC. This codes for CASSLISGPLGNEQFF.

The V gene is TRBV7-2, the J gene TRBJ1-1, with D hard to call. V lost 5 bases to trimming and J lost 3 bases, with 7 bases between them. This CDR3 is 12 amino acids long. The germline CDR1 and CDR2 sequences are SGHTA and FQGNSA. As DNA, the CDR3 is TGTGCCAGCAGCCGCGGGGACACTGAAGCTTTCTTT. It yields the protein CASSRGDTEAFF.

The V and J genes are TRBV27 and TRBJ2-7; D is undetermined. Trimming removed 3 bases from V and 0 bases from J, with 12 bases in between. Germline V lookup: CDR1 MNHEY, CDR2 SMNVEV (reference sequence). This CDR3 is 15 amino acids long. The CDR3 DNA is TGTGCCAGCAGTTTCGAAGGAGTCAGCTCCTACGAGCAGTACTTC. Protein sequence: CASSFEGVSSYEQYF.

The rearrangement uses TRBV5-4 and TRBJ1-2; D gene ambiguous. V was shortened by 3 bases and J by 7 bases, with 13 bases between the two germline ends. CDR3 length equals 13 residues. Germline CDR1 SGHNT, CDR2 YYREEE (reference sequence). The CDR3: CASSSPGRAGYTF. DNA for the CDR3: TGTGCCAGCAGCTCGCCAGGTCGGGCTGGCTACACCTTC.

This clone was counted at least ten times. J is TRBJ2-1 and V is TRBV30; 7 bases fit TRBD1. The CDR3 runs 14 residues. Germline lookup yields CDR1 GTSNPN and CDR2 SVGIG (reference sequence). V lost 2 bases and J lost 2; bases outside the gene matches: 3. CDR3 nucleotides: TGTGCCTGGAGTCTCGACAGGGCCTACAATGAGCAGTTCTTC. This encodes CAWSLDRAYNEQFF.

This clone showed up just a few times. The rearrangement uses TRBV6-5 and TRBJ2-7; TRBD2 aligns across 10 bases. Germline CDR1 MNHEY, CDR2 SVGAGI. With 6 bases clipped from V and 0 bases from J, the junction kept 5 bases outside the gene matches. CDR3 length: 15 residues. CDR3 sequence (DNA): TGTGCCAGCAGCAATAGCGGGGGGAGCTCCTACGAGCAGTACTTC. Translating gives CASSNSGGSSYEQYF.

This chain uses TRBV5-8 with TRBJ1-3; D is ambiguous. This CDR3 is 14 amino acids long. Trimming cost V 5 bases and J 4 bases, with 13 bases left between them. Germline V gene lookup returns CDR1 SGHTS and CDR2 YDEGEE. The chain's CDR3 is CASRVFGRGNTIYF. The CDR3, as DNA: TGTGCCAGCAGAGTGTTCGGGAGAGGAAACACCATATATTTT. Full variable domain (outside the CDR3, taken from reference TRBV5-8 and TRBJ1-3): EAGVTQSPTHLIKTRGQQATLRCSPISGHTSVYWYQQALGLGLQFLLWYDEGEERNRGNFPPRFSGRQFPNYSSELNVNALELEDSALYLCASRVFGRGNTIYFGEGSWLTVV.

The chain combines TRBV7-2 with TRBJ2-7; 8 bases line up with TRBD1. The trim removed 5 bases at V and 3 bases at J, leaving 6 bases unmatched. CDR1 SGHTA and CDR2 FQGNSA come from the germline V gene. The CDR3 loop spans 14 amino acids. CDR3 sequence (DNA): TGTGCCAGCAGCGCCGGACAGGGAGTCTACGAGCAGTACTTC. Translation: CASSAGQGVYEQYF.

Of note for this clone: In the same sample, other DNA sequences code for this CDR3. The genes are TRBV30 and TRBJ2-3, with 7 bases matching TRBD1. The CDR3 extends over 13 amino acids. Germline CDR1 and CDR2: GTSNPN and SVGIG (reference sequence). The trim removed 5 bases at V and 1 base at J, leaving 3 bases unmatched. In nucleotides, the CDR3 is TGTGCCTGGGCCACAGGGGGCACAGATACGCAGTATTTT. This encodes CAWATGGTDTQYF.